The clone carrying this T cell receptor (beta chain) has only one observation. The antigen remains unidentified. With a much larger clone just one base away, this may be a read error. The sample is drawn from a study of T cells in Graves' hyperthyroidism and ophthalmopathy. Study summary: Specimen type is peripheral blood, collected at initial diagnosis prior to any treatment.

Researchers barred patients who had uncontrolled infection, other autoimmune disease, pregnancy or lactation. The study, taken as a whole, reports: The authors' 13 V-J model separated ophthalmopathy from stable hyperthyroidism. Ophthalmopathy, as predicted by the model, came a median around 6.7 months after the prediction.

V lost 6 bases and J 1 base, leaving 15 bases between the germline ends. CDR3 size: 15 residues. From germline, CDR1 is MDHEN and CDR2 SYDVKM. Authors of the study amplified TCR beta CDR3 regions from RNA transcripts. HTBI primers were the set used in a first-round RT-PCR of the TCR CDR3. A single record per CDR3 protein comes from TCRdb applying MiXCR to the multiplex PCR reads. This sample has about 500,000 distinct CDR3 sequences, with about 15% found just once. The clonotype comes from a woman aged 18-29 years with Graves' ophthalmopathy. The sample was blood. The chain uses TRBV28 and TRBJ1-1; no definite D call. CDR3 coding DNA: TGTGCCAGCAGCCCTCCAAACAGACCGAACACTGAAGCTTTCTTT. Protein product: CASSPPNRPNTEAFF.